The clone carrying this T cell receptor (beta chain) was recorded a few times. Recovered status in Cohort 3 required two negative PCRs, clearance, or symptom resolution. The data stem from a study of blood T cell repertoires in COVID-19. CDR1 and CDR2 from the germline V gene are SQVTM and ANQGSEA. J was trimmed by 4 bases and V by 6 bases; bases with no gene match: 8. This CDR3 region has 14 residues. Assay used: immunoSEQ multiplex PCR; TCRdb lists only in-frame clones, some missing. The repertoire includes roughly 400,000 clones, roughly 90% of them detected once, and 1.7% sits in the top ten. This sequence was found in a woman between 25 and 40 years old who had recovered from COVID-19. The chain joins TRBV29-1 to TRBJ1-1; TRBD1 matches 10 bases. The sequencing sample was made of PBMCs or T cells enriched from blood (not recorded which). For the CDR3, the DNA is TGCAGCGTCCGGGACAGGGGCAGAGGCACTGAAGCTTTCTTT. This codes for CSVRDRGRGTEAFF.